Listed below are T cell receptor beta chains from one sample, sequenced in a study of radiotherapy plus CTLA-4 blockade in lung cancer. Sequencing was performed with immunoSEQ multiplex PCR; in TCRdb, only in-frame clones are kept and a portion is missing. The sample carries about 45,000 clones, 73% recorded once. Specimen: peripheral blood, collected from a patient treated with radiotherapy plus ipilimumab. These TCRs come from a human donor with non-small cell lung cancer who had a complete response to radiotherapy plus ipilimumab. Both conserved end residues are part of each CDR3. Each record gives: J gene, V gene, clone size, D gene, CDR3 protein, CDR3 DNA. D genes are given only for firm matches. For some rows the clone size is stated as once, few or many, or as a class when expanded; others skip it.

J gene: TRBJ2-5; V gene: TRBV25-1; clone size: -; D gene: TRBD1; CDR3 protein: CASSELGVGTEETQYF; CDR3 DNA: TGTGCCAGCAGTGAATTGGGGGTGGGGACAGAAGAGACCCAGTACTTC
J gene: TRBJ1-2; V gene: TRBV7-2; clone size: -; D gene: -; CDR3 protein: CASSRGYGYTF; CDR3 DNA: TGTGCCAGCAGCCGCGGCTATGGCTACACCTTC
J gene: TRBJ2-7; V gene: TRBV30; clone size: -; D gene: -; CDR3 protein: CAWSAQNLMRF; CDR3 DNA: TGTGCCTGGAGTGCCCAAAATCTGATGCGCTTC
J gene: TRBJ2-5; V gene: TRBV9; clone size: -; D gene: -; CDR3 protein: CASSVEGETQYF; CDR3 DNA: TGTGCCAGCAGCGTAGAGGGGGAGACCCAGTACTTC
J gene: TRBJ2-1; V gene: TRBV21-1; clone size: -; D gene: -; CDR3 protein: CASSKGTGGHNEQFF; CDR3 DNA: TGTGCCAGCAGCAAAGGTACGGGGGGGCACAATGAGCAGTTCTTC
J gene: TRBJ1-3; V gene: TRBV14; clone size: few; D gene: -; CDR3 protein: CASSQNRASGNTIYF; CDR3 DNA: TGTGCCAGCAGCCAAAACAGGGCCTCGGGAAACACCATATATTTT
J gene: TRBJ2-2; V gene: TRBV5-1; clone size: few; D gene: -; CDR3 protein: CASSLGGTNTGELFF; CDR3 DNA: TGCGCCAGCAGCTTGGGAGGAACGAACACCGGGGAGCTGTTTTTT
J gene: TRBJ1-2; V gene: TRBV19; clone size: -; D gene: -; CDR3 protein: CASSMAGQAYGYTF; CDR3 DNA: TGTGCCAGTAGTATGGCAGGGCAGGCCTATGGCTACACCTTC
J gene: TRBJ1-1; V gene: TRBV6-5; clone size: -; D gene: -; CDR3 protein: CASSQGSEAFF; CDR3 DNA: TGTGCCAGCAGCCAGGGATCTGAAGCTTTCTTT
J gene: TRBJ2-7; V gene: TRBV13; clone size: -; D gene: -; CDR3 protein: CASSTGTNYEQYF; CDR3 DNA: TGTGCCAGCAGTACCGGGACAAACTACGAGCAGTACTTC
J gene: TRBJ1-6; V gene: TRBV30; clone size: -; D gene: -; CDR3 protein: CASQDRSRPLHF; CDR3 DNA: TGTGCCTCGCAAGACAGGAGTCGACCCCTCCACTTT
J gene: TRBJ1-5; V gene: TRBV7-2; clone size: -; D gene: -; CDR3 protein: CASSFRGIDTQHF; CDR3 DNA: TGTGCCAGCAGCTTCCGGGGAATAGATACGCAGCATTTT
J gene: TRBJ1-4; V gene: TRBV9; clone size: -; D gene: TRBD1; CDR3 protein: CASSVAWDRNEKLFF; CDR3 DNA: TGTGCCAGCAGCGTAGCTTGGGACAGGAATGAAAAACTGTTTTTT
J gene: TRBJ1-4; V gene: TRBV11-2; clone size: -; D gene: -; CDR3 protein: CASSWRGNEKLFF; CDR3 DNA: TGTGCCAGCAGCTGGAGGGGTAATGAAAAACTGTTTTTT
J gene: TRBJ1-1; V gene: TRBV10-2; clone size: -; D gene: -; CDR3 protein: CASSERAGRSTEAFF; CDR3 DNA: TGCGCCAGCAGTGAGAGAGCCGGGAGGAGCACTGAAGCTTTCTTT
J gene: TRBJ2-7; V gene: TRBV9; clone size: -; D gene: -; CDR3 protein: CASSENYREDEQYF; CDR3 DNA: TGTGCCAGCAGCGAAAATTACAGGGAAGACGAGCAGTACTTC
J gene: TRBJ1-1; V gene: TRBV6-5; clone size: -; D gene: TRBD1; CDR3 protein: CASSWKTGYTEAFF; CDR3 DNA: TGTGCCAGCAGTTGGAAGACAGGGTACACTGAAGCTTTCTTT
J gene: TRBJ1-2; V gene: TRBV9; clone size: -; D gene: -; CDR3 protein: CASSAPGGSRGYTF; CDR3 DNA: TGTGCCAGCAGCGCCCCGGGGGGGAGTCGGGGCTACACCTTC
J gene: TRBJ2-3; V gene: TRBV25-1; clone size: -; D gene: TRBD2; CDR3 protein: CASGLAGVDTQYF; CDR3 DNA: TGTGCCAGCGGACTAGCTGGGGTAGATACGCAGTATTTT
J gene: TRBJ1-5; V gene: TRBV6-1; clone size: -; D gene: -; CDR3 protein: CASSESSRNQQHF; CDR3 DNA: TGTGCCAGCAGTGAAAGTAGCAGAAACCAACAGCATTTT
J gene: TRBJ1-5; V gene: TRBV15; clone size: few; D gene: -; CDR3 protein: CATSRDQGINQPQHF; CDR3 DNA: TGTGCCACCAGCAGAGACCAGGGGATCAATCAGCCCCAGCATTTT
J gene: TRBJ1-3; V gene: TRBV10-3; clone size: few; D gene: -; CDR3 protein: CAISEHQDTIYF; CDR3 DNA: TGTGCCATCAGTGAGCACCAGGACACCATATATTTT
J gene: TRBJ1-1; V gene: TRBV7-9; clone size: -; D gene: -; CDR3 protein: CASSLMGAENTEAFF; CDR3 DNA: TGTGCCAGCAGCTTGATGGGGGCAGAGAACACTGAAGCTTTCTTT
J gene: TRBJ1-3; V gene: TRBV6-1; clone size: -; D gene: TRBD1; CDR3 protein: CASRPQGASGNTIYF; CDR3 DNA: TGTGCCAGCAGACCACAGGGGGCGTCCGGAAACACCATATATTTT
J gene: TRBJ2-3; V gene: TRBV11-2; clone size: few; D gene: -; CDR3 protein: CASSSFRSRTDTQYF; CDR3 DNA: TGTGCCAGCAGTTCGTTTCGGAGCCGCACAGATACGCAGTATTTT
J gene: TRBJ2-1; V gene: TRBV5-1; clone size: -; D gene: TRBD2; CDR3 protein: CASSLTLAGVNEQFF; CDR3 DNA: TGCGCCAGCAGCTTGACCCTAGCGGGAGTCAATGAGCAGTTCTTC
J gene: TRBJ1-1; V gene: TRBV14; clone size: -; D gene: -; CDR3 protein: CASSQAQGRNTEAFF; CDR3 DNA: TGTGCCAGCAGCCAAGCGCAGGGAAGAAACACTGAAGCTTTCTTT
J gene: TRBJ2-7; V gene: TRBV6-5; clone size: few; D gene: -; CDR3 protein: CASSYGSGYEQYF; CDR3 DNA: TGTGCCAGCAGTTACGGGAGCGGGTACGAGCAGTACTTC
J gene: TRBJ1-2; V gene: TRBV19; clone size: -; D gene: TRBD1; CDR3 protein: CASSPRQGPFTDYGYTF; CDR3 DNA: TGTGCCAGTAGCCCCCGACAGGGACCCTTTACAGACTATGGCTACACCTTC
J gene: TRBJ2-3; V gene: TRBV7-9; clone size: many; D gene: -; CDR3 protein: CASSLSRTSLSGQYF; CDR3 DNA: TGTGCCAGCAGCCTAAGTCGGACTTCCTTAAGCGGGCAGTATTTT
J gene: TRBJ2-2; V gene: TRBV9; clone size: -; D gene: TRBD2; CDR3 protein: CASSSRGDTGELFF; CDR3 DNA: TGTGCCAGCAGCTCCCGGGGGGACACCGGGGAGCTGTTTTTT
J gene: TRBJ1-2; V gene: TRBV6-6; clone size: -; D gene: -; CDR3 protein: CATYTALGEGYTF; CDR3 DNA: TGTGCCACCTACACGGCCCTGGGCGAGGGCTACACCTTC
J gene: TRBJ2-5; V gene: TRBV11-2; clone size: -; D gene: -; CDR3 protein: CASSSGETQYF; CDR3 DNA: TGTGCCAGCAGCTCCGGGGAGACCCAGTACTTC
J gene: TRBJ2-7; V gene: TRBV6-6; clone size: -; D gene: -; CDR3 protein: CASSPSLYEQYF; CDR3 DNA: TGTGCCAGCAGTCCTAGCCTCTACGAGCAGTACTTC
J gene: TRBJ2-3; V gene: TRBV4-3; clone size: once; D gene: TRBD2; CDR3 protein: CASSLRLAPGDTQYF; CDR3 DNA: TGCGCCAGCAGCCTTAGACTAGCCCCCGGGGATACGCAGTATTTT
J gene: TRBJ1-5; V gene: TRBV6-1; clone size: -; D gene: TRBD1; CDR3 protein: CASTEDRGPNQPQHF; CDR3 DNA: TGTGCCAGCACCGAGGACAGGGGTCCCAATCAGCCCCAGCATTTT
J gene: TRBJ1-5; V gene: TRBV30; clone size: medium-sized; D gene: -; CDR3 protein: CAWSVLNQPQHF; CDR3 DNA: TGTGCCTGGAGTGTACTCAATCAGCCCCAGCATTTT
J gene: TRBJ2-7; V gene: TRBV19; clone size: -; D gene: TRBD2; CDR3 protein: CASSETSVRGVEQYF; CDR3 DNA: TGTGCCAGTAGTGAAACTAGCGTCCGGGGCGTTGAGCAGTACTTC
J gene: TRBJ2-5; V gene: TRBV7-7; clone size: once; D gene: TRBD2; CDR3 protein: CASSPRLASGGQETQYF; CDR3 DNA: TGTGCCAGCAGCCCCCGGCTGGCTAGCGGGGGACAAGAGACCCAGTACTTC
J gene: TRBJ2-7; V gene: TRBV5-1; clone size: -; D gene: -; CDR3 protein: CASSKDGDYEQYF; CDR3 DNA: TGCGCCAGCAGCAAGGACGGGGACTACGAGCAGTACTTC
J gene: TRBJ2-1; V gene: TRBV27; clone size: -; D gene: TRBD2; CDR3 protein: CASSYLAGGYNEQFF; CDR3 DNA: TGTGCCAGCAGCTATCTAGCGGGAGGTTACAATGAGCAGTTCTTC
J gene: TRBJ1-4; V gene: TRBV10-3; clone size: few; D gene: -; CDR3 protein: CAISPGSGEKLFF; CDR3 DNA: TGTGCCATCAGTCCAGGGTCTGGTGAAAAACTGTTTTTT
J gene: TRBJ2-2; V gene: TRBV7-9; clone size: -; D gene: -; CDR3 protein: CASSLPPGRNTGELFF; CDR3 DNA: TGTGCCAGCAGCCTCCCGCCGGGGAGGAACACCGGGGAGCTGTTTTTT
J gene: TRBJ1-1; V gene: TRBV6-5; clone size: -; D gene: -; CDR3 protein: CASSLGETEAFF; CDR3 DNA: TGTGCCAGCAGTCTAGGGGAAACTGAAGCTTTCTTT
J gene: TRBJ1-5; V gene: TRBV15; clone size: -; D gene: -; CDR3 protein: CATSRGRVNQPQHF; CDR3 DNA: TGTGCCACCAGCAGAGGGAGGGTCAATCAGCCCCAGCATTTT
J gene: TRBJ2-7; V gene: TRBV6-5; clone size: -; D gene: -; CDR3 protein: CASRKDSYEQYF; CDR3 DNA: TGTGCCAGCAGAAAGGACAGCTACGAGCAGTACTTC
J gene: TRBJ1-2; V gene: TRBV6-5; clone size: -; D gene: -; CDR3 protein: CASSPTPRVSYTF; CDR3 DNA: TGTGCCAGCAGCCCGACCCCGCGGGTGAGCTACACCTTC
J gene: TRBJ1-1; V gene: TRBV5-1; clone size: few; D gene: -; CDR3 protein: CASFGSAGTNTEAFF; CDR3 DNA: TGCGCCAGCTTCGGATCCGCCGGGACAAACACTGAAGCTTTCTTT
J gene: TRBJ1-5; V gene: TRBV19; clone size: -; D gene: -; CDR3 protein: CASSIGRAGWNQPQHF; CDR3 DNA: TGTGCCAGTAGTATTGGCAGGGCAGGGTGGAATCAGCCCCAGCATTTT
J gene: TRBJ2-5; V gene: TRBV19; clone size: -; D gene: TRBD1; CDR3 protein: CASSKTDRNQETQYF; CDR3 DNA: TGTGCCAGTAGTAAAACGGACAGGAACCAAGAGACCCAGTACTTC
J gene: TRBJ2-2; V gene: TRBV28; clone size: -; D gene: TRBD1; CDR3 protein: CASSPPGQGKSGELFF; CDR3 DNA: TGTGCCAGCAGTCCTCCGGGACAGGGGAAATCCGGGGAGCTGTTTTTT
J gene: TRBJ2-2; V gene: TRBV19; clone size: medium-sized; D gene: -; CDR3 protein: CASSTYRELNTGELFF; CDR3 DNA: TGTGCCAGTAGTACCTACAGGGAGCTGAACACCGGGGAGCTGTTTTTT
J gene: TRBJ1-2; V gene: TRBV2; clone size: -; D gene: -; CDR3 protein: CASSEMQVFDGYTF; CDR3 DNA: TGTGCCAGCAGTGAGATGCAGGTATTCGATGGCTACACCTTC
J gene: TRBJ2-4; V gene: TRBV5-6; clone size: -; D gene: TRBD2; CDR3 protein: CASSPRGGIGDIQYF; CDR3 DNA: TGTGCCAGCAGCCCCCGGGGGGGGATTGGGGACATTCAGTACTTC
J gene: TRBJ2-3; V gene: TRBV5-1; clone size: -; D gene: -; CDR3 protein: CASSLAGGDTQYF; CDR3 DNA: TGCGCCAGCAGCTTGGCTGGGGGGGATACGCAGTATTTT
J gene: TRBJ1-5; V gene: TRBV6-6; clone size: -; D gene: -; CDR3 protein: CASSYYWAGQNQPQHF; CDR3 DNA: TGTGCCAGCAGTTACTATTGGGCAGGTCAGAATCAGCCCCAGCATTTT
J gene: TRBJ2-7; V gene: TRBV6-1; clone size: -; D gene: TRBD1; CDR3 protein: CASRDGQGVSYEQYF; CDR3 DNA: TGTGCCAGCAGGGATGGACAGGGTGTCTCCTACGAGCAGTACTTC
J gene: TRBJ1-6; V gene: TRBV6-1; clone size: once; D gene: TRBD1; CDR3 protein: CASSPDRGFSPLHF; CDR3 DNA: TGTGCCAGCAGCCCAGACAGGGGGTTTTCACCCCTCCACTTT
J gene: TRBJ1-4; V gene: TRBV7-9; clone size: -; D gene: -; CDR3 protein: CASSFPGTNEKLFF; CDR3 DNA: TGTGCCAGCAGCTTTCCGGGTACTAATGAAAAACTGTTTTTT